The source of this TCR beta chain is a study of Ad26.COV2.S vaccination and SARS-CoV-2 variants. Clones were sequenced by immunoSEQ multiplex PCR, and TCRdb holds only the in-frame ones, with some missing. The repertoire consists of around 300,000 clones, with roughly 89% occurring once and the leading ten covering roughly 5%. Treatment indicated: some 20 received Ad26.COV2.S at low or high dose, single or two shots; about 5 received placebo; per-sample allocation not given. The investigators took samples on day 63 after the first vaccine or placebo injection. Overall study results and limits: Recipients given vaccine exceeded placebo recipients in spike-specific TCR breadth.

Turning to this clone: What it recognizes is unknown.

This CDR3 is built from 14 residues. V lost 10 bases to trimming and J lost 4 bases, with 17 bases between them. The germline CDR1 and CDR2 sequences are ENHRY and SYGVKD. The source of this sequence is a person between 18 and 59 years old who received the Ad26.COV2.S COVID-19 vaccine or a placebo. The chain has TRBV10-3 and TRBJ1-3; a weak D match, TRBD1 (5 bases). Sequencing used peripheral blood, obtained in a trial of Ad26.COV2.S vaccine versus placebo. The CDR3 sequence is CATSRGSEGNTIYF. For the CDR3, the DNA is TGTGCCACATCGAGGGGATCGGAAGGAAACACCATATATTTT.